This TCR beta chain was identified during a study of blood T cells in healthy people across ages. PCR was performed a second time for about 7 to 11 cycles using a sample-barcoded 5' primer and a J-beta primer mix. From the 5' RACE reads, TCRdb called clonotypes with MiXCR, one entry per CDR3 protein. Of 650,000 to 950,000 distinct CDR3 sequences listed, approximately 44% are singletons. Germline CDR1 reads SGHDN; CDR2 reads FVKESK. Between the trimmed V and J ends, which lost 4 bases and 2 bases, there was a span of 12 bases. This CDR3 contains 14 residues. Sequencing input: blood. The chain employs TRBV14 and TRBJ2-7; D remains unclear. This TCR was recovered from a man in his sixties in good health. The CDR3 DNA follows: TGTGCCAGCAGCCTCAATGTGGCTACCTACGAGCAGTACTTC. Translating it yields CASSLNVATYEQYF.